This T cell receptor (beta chain) was identified in a study of quantifying T cell responses using KT2 cells. Across the whole study: Reverse transcription used primers in the TCR alpha and beta constant regions.

This CDR3 has 16 amino acids. CDR1 and CDR2 from the germline V gene are SGHRS and YFSETQ. Trimming shortened V by 8 bases and J by 1 base, and 16 bases separated the two germline ends. An oligo carrying a UMI was ligated to the cDNA 3' end. An equimolar mix of RC1.1 and RC1.2 primed the beta chain across TRBC1 and TRBC2. TCRdb fed the UMI-ligation and nested PCR reads into MiXCR, producing one record per CDR3 protein. Of some 41,000 distinct CDR3 sequences in the sample, about 15% are singletons; the top ten hold 43%. KT2, a clone with a known TCR, was spiked into unfractionated PBMC. This chain connects TRBV5-1 to TRBJ2-6; D gene uncertain. Sequenced input: PBMCs spiked with cells of the T cell clone KT2. The origin of this receptor is a human donor. CDR3 residues: CASQKGIGSGANVLTF. CDR3 sequence (DNA): TGCGCCAGTCAGAAAGGGATAGGTTCTGGGGCCAACGTCCTGACTTTC.